These 3 T cell receptor beta chains originate from one sample sequenced in a study of shared clonotypes between healthy human individuals. Generated by immunoSEQ multiplex PCR, the TCRdb table keeps only in-frame clones and is missing some. This sample has fewer than 850,000 clones, with less than 95% found just once. Sequenced sample: memory CD8+ T cells from PBMCs. The subset was: CD45RO+ cells pooled with CCR7-negative TemRA cells. The source is a man younger than 35 in good health. Some clones in this sample may be carry-over from other donors' samples.

The chain has TRBV2 and TRBJ1-5, with unresolved D. Trimming took 5 bases from V and 1 from J, leaving 15 bases between them. This CDR3 spans 16 amino acids. Germline V gene data show CDR1 as SNHLY and CDR2 as FYNNEI. For the CDR3, the DNA is TGTGCCAGCAGTACTAACGAGGGATTGAGCAATCAGCCCCAGCATTTT. It encodes CASSTNEGLSNQPQHF.

The J gene is TRBJ1-1, the V gene TRBV27; tentatively, D is TRBD1 (6 bases). The V and J ends lost 5 bases and 5 bases respectively, with 15 bases between them. The CDR3 length is 14 residues. Per germline, CDR1 MNHEY and CDR2 SMNVEV (reference sequence). The CDR3 DNA reads TGTGCCAGCAGTATATTACAGGGTAATACTGAAGCTTTCTTT. This encodes CASSILQGNTEAFF.

The chain joins TRBV6-5 to TRBJ2-3; 10 bases agree with TRBD2. Unmatched junction bases numbered 5, after V lost 9 bases and J lost 2 bases. CDR1 and CDR2 (germline): MNHEY, SVGAGI. The CDR3 is made up of 14 amino acids. CDR3 nucleotides: TGTGCCAGTCGGACTAGCGGTTACACAGATACGCAGTATTTT. Translation gives CASRTSGYTDTQYF.